This T cell receptor (beta chain) was profiled in a study of cytomegalovirus exposure and HLA in healthy donors. Overall study context: In an earlier analysis, 90 million to 130 million unique TCR beta sequences were found from 150 million to 200 million T cells.

CDR3 length equals 15 residues. Germline CDR1 is MNHEY and CDR2 is SMNVEV (reference sequence). Losses at the gene ends were 6 bases for V and 6 bases for J; bases not matched to a gene: 13. By sample fraction, this clone is medium-sized. Amplification used 60 Vbeta primers and 13 Jbeta primers. Methods used by the authors: Later analysis identified 65 million to 80 million unique TCR beta chains, about 12 million shared. The protocol was immunoSEQ multiplex PCR, while the TCRdb copy is restricted to in-frame clones and leaves out a portion. Clonal size and the V and J genes are those of that table, whereas D and trimming came from the DNA. The sample has roughly 72,000 clones; just under 75% are singletons.

This TCR came from a human donor in good health. The rearrangement joins TRBV27 to TRBJ2-7; 8 nucleotides align to TRBD2. Specimen: PBMCs. The CDR3 nucleotides read TGTGCCAGCAGCGGCCCGGGACTAGAATCGCGCGAGCAGTACTTC. It codes for CASSGPGLESREQYF.